This passage covers 3 T cell receptor beta chains from one sample sequenced in a study of shared T cell receptors in the human thymus. Sequencing was performed with immunoSEQ multiplex PCR; in TCRdb, only in-frame clones are kept and a portion is missing. The repertoire includes some 760,000 clones, 70% to 90% of them detected once, and roughly 0.01% sits in the top ten. A further study also used this sample, focusing on human thymus T cells.

Sequenced input: thymocytes. These receptors were taken from a girl under three years old with a congenital heart defect.

The chain carries TRBV7-9 and TRBJ2-7; D is unclear. Trimming took 5 bases from V and 4 from J, leaving 18 bases between them. In germline, CDR1 is SEHNR, CDR2 FQNEAQ (reference sequence). This CDR3 is built from 15 residues. CDR3 residues: CASSTQTGSNYEQYF. The DNA for the CDR3 is TGTGCCAGCAGCACGCAAACCGGGTCCAATTACGAGCAGTACTTC.

The V and J genes are TRBV5-1 and TRBJ1-2; 7 bases line up with TRBD1. V was pared by 0 bases and J by 4 bases, with 3 bases of the junction left unmatched. Germline V CDR1 and CDR2: SGHRS, YFSETQ. The CDR3 extends over 14 amino acids. The CDR3 sequence is CASSLETGIYGYTF. The DNA of the CDR3 is TGCGCCAGCAGCTTGGAGACAGGGATCTATGGCTACACCTTC.

The chain has TRBV5-1 and TRBJ2-7; D is ambiguous. CDR3 length equals 18 residues. V was trimmed by 1 base and J by 0 bases, leaving 20 bases between them. Germline values: CDR1 SGHRS, CDR2 YFSETQ. CDR3 sequence (DNA): TGCGCCAGCAGCTTGAGGTTCAGCAAGGAGATAAGCTCCTACGAGCAGTACTTC. Encoded protein: CASSLRFSKEISSYEQYF.